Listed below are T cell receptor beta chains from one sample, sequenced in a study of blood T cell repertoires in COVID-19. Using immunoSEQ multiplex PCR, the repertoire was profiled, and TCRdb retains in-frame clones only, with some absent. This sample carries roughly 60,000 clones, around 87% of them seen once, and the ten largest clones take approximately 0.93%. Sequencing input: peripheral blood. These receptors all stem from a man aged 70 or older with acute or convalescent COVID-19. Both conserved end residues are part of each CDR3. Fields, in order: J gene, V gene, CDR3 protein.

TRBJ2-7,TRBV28,CASSQPGQGSYEQYF
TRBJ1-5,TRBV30,CAWTDGAHQPQHF
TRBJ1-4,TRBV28,CASADRPPSDEKLFF
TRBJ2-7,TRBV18,CASSQQGLGYEQYF
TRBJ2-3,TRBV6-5,CASTLTRPSSDTQYF
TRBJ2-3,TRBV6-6,CASSSPLAGGTDTQYF
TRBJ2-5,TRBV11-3,CASSGVSETQYF
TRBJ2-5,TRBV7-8,CASSPQAETQYF
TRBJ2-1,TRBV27,CASSKLNEQFF
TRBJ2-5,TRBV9,CASSPRTGETQYF
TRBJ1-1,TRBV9,CASSPQDTEAFF
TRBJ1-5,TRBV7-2,CASSLFGLDQPQHF
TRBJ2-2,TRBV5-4,CASSLGGAGTGELFF
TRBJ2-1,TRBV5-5,CASSLDGLSNEQFF
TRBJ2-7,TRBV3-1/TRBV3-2,CASSRKVGGQYF
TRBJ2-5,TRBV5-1,CASSLGDKQETQYF
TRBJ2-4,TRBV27,CASSPVTKNIQYF
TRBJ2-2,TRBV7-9,CASSLGLEAGELFF
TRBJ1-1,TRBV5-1,CASSSAGGQVNTEAFF
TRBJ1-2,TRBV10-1,CASSRDRVNGYTF
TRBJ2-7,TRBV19,CASRLLDGVLLIIEQYF
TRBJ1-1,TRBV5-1,CASSLGDRGTEAFF
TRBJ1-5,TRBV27,CASSLLGSDQPQHF
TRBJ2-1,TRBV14,CASSYYNEQFF
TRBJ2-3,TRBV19,CASSMRPRSGSTDTQYF
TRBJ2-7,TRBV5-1,CASSPRRQGNAEQYF
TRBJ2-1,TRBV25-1,CASSDLLGGGLEDEQFF
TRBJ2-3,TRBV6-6,CASPGGNTDTQYF
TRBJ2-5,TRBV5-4,CASSLRQGAGETQYF
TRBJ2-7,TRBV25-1,CASSLGGIRSYEQYF
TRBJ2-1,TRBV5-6,CASSSGTSGDEQFF
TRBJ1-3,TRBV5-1,CASSLKQGSGNTIYF
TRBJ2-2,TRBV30,CAWSVPLYTGELFF
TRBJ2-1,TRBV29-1,CSAYYRDLYNEQFF
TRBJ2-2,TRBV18,CASSTGHGDTGELFF
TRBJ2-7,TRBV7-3,CASSPKLKLADDAETYEQYF